Each of the 26 T cell receptor beta chains below was sequenced from the same sample in a study of PD-1 blockade in classical Hodgkin lymphoma (dated by TCRdb to the early 2020s). Library preparation employed the immunoSEQ multiplex PCR assay. Sourced from immuneACCESS, this table was stored by TCRdb with only in-frame sequences that have V and J called. A share of the clones is absent; for the studies checked, an unresolved V gene accounts for under half, and the remainder has no known explanation. This sample lists 35,000 to 45,000 clones; approximately 64% were detected once. 2.5% to 3.5% of the sample rests with the top ten. Per the publication, the time point label means: cycle 1 day 1 (C1D1), immediately before nivolumab initiation. All trial patients had relapsed after autologous stem cell transplantation, with cohorts A, B and C differing in prior brentuximab vedotin exposure. The sample in question was peripheral blood mononuclear cells (PBMCs), obtained at baseline. These receptors came from a human donor with classical Hodgkin lymphoma.

In this sample, this clone turned up a few times. The chain links TRBV6-5 to TRBJ2-1; perhaps TRBD2 as D (6 bases). This CDR3 spans 11 amino acids. Trimming cost V 6 bases and J 8 bases, with 8 bases left between them. Germline CDR1 reads MNHEY; CDR2 reads SVGAGI. CDR3 amino acids: CASSWGDEQFF. DNA of the CDR3: TGTGCCAGCAGCTGGGGGGATGAGCAGTTCTTC.

This sequence joins TRBV9 and TRBJ2-3; no reliable D call. The CDR3 covers 14 residues. Germline lookup yields CDR1 SGDLS and CDR2 YYNGEE. V was trimmed by 1 base and J by 3 bases, leaving 9 bases between them. The CDR3 here is CASSVKGQTDTQYF. The CDR3 nucleotides are TGTGCCAGCAGCGTAAAAGGGCAGACAGATACGCAGTATTTT. Variable domain in full (rest from reference TRBV9 and TRBJ2-3): DSGVTQTPKHLITATGQRVTLRCSPRSGDLSVYWYQQSLDQGLQFLIQYYNGEERAKGNILERFSAQQFPDLHSELNLSSLELGDSALYFCASSVKGQTDTQYFGPGTRLTVL.

The rearrangement links TRBV28 to TRBJ2-1; D is uncertain. This CDR3 is built from 12 residues. Germline assignment: CDR1 MDHEN and CDR2 SYDVKM. The germline V and J ends were trimmed by 6 bases and 9 bases, with 12 bases remaining between them. The CDR3 region has the DNA TGTGCCAGCAGCTTGTCTCTAGGTGAGCAGTTCTTC. Protein sequence: CASSLSLGEQFF.

This chain joins TRBV6-1 and TRBJ1-2; D is unclear. This CDR3 has 13 residues. The germline CDR1 and CDR2 sequences are MNHNS and SASEGT. V gave up 6 bases and J gave up 2 bases, with 10 bases separating them. The CDR3 loop is CASRPSENYGYTF. In nucleotides, the CDR3 is TGTGCCAGCAGACCCTCTGAGAACTATGGCTACACCTTC.

The chain carries TRBV7-2 and TRBJ1-1, with 8 positions matching TRBD1. The CDR3 runs to 15 residues. V was clipped by 1 base and J by 4 bases; unmatched bases: 5. CDR1 is SGHTA, CDR2 FQGNSA, per germline. CDR3 amino acids: CASSLVAGGGTEAFF. The CDR3 coding sequence is TGTGCCAGCAGCTTAGTAGCAGGGGGCGGCACTGAAGCTTTCTTT.

The V call is TRBV27, the J call TRBJ1-6; no firm D call. Trimming took 7 bases from V and 6 from J, leaving 10 bases between them. The CDR3 has 13 amino acids. Germline V gene lookup returns CDR1 MNHEY and CDR2 SMNVEV (reference sequence). CDR3 sequence reads: CASKSTVNSPLHF. In DNA, the CDR3 is TGTGCCAGCAAGTCGACGGTTAATTCACCCCTCCACTTT.

Turning to this clone: Distinct nucleotide sequences in the sample also encode this CDR3. The genes are TRBV19 and TRBJ2-3; possibly TRBD1 or TRBD2 for D (5 bases each). The germline V gene has CDR1 LNHDA and CDR2 SQIVND (reference sequence). The V and J ends lost 5 bases and 0 bases respectively, with 12 bases between them. There are 15 residues in the CDR3. CDR3 coding DNA: TGTGCCAGTAGTCCGAGGGGATCAAGCACAGATACGCAGTATTTT. Its translation: CASSPRGSSTDTQYF.

This clone occurred a few times. The chain carries TRBV19 and TRBJ2-3; D remains unclear. This CDR3 contains 13 residues. Germline assignment: CDR1 LNHDA and CDR2 SQIVND (reference sequence). Trimming left V 5 bases short and J 2 bases short, with 8 bases between. CDR3 in DNA: TGTGCCAGTAGTCGTCTCTCCACAGATACGCAGTATTTT. Translating it yields CASSRLSTDTQYF.

This clone was detected a few times. V is TRBV29-1 and J is TRBJ2-1; D perhaps matches TRBD2 (5 bases). Trimming cost V 7 bases and J 8 bases, with 12 bases left between them. The V gene's germline CDR1 is SQVTM and CDR2 ANQGSEA. The CDR3 extends over 11 amino acids. This CDR3 is CSGGLSDEQFF. DNA of the CDR3: TGCAGCGGTGGACTTTCTGATGAGCAGTTCTTC.

This clone was counted between two and nine times. The V call is TRBV4-3, the J call TRBJ1-1; the D gene is possibly TRBD1 (6 bases). The CDR3 has 14 residues. Per germline, CDR1 LGHNA and CDR2 YSLEER. V lost 2 bases to trimming and J lost 0 bases, with 7 bases between them. The CDR3 here is CASSQWTVNTEAFF. The DNA of the CDR3 is TGCGCCAGCAGCCAATGGACAGTGAACACTGAAGCTTTCTTT.

This sequence joins TRBV19 and TRBJ2-2, with unresolved D. The V end was cut by 2 bases, the J end by 3 bases, with 7 bases between. From germline, CDR1 is LNHDA and CDR2 SQIVND (reference sequence). The CDR3 totals 14 residues. The CDR3 nucleotides read TGTGCCAGTAGTATACCCCTCCACACCGGGGAGCTGTTTTTT. Encoded protein: CASSIPLHTGELFF.

This chain links TRBV28 with TRBJ2-1, with 14 bases fitting TRBD2. This CDR3 spans 15 amino acids. V dropped 7 bases and J dropped 10; count of bases not matched to a gene: 9. Germline values: CDR1 MDHEN, CDR2 SYDVKM. The CDR3 nucleotides are TGTGCCAGCACCAACCCGGGACTAGCGGGGGTGGAGCAGTTCTTC. This gives the protein CASTNPGLAGVEQFF. Complete variable domain (other parts from reference TRBV28 and TRBJ2-1): DVKVTQSSRYLVKRTGEKVFLECVQDMDHENMFWYRQDPGLGLRLIYFSYDVKMKEKGDIPEGYSVSREKKERFSLILESASTNQTSMYLCASTNPGLAGVEQFFGPGTRLTVL.

This clone was observed a single time. V gene TRBV29-1 combines with J gene TRBJ2-7; no reliable D call. The CDR3 spans 15 residues. V was shortened by 5 bases and J by 1 base, with 18 bases between the two germline ends. Germline values: CDR1 SQVTM, CDR2 ANQGSEA. The CDR3 protein is CSVLKLFRVSYEQYF. Written as DNA, the CDR3 is TGCAGCGTTCTCAAATTGTTTAGGGTTTCCTACGAGCAGTACTTC.

The chain carries TRBV7-8 and TRBJ1-1; TRBD1 might be the D (6 bases). CDR3 length: 14 residues. The germline V gene encodes CDR1 SGHVS and CDR2 FQNEAQ. Between the trimmed V and J ends, which lost 5 bases and 4 bases, there was a span of 14 bases. Here the CDR3 reads CASSSWGLGTEAFF. The CDR3, as DNA: TGTGCCAGCAGCAGCTGGGGGCTAGGCACTGAAGCTTTCTTT.

The chain employs TRBV4-2 and TRBJ2-3, with D tentatively TRBD2 (5 bases). V shed 5 bases and J shed 2 bases, with 17 bases lying between them. Germline-derived CDR1 and CDR2 are LGHNA and YNFKEQ. The CDR3 is 16 residues long. The CDR3 loop reads CASSYHGSSDTDTQYF. The CDR3, as DNA: TGTGCCAGCAGCTACCATGGGAGTAGCGACACAGATACGCAGTATTTT.

This chain links TRBV28 with TRBJ1-1; unclear D gene. The germline V gene encodes CDR1 MDHEN and CDR2 SYDVKM. Trimming took off 5 bases at V and 8 bases at J, with 15 bases between the two ends. This CDR3 region has 13 residues. The CDR3 region has the DNA TGTGCCAGCAGTCGAAACATGGAAGTCGAAGCTTTCTTT. Encoded protein: CASSRNMEVEAFF.

The genes are TRBV19 and TRBJ1-1; 7 nucleotides agree with TRBD1. V shed 3 bases and J 4 bases; nucleotides not matched to a gene: 11. Germline CDR1 reads LNHDA; CDR2 reads SQIVND (reference sequence). There are 16 residues in the CDR3. Written as DNA, the CDR3 is TGTGCCAGTAGTATTAGGGGTACAGGGGAAGGCACTGAAGCTTTCTTT. It is translated as CASSIRGTGEGTEAFF.

The chain is built from TRBV11-2 and TRBJ2-2, with D tentatively TRBD1 or TRBD2 (6 bases each). The V gene lost 7 bases and the J gene lost 7 bases, with 13 bases spanning the gap. Per the germline V gene, CDR1 is SGHAT and CDR2 is FQNNGV. This CDR3 has 13 residues. The CDR3 nucleotides are TGTGCCAGCAACATAGGGGGGTACGGGGAGCTGTTTTTT. Amino acids: CASNIGGYGELFF.

In DNA, the CDR3 is TGTGCCAGCAGTTTAGTGGTTTACAATGAGCAGTTCTTC. Translation gives CASSLVVYNEQFF. This chain connects TRBV28 to TRBJ2-1; D remains ambiguous. This CDR3 contains 13 residues. Looked up from germline, CDR1 is MDHEN and CDR2 is SYDVKM. The ends were cut back, 2 bases at V and 4 bases at J, with 6 bases in the middle.

The rearrangement uses TRBV29-1 and TRBJ2-3, with D perhaps matching TRBD1 (5 bases). The V end was cut by 6 bases, the J end by 2 bases, with 12 bases between. This CDR3 has 13 amino acids. CDR1 and CDR2 from the germline V gene are SQVTM and ANQGSEA. CDR3 in DNA: TGCAGCGTCAGGGCCCCGGACACAGATACGCAGTATTTT. This translates into CSVRAPDTDTQYF.

This clone has a count of ten or more. The genes are TRBV27 and TRBJ2-1, with D perhaps matching TRBD2 (6 bases). The CDR3 is made up of 16 amino acids. Trimming pared 6 bases from V and 4 bases from J, leaving 19 bases between. Per the germline V gene, CDR1 is MNHEY and CDR2 is SMNVEV (reference sequence). CDR3 sequence reads: CASSRTAGLRYNEQFF. As DNA, the CDR3 is TGTGCCAGCAGCAGAACGGCGGGGTTGCGGTACAATGAGCAGTTCTTC.

In regard to this clone: Within the sample, other DNA sequences also encode this same CDR3. The gene calls are TRBV7-2 and TRBJ2-7; D gene uncertain. The germline V and J ends were trimmed by 5 bases and 5 bases, with 10 bases remaining between them. Germline CDR1 and CDR2: SGHTA and FQGNSA. This CDR3 contains 12 residues. The CDR3 spells CASSLVGNEQYF. As DNA, the CDR3 is TGTGCCAGCAGCCTAGTCGGAAACGAGCAGTACTTC.

This rearrangement joins TRBV7-9 to TRBJ1-1; 9 nucleotides agree with TRBD1. V shed 1 base and J 0 bases; nucleotides not matched to a gene: 6. This CDR3 region has 17 residues. CDR1 is SEHNR and CDR2 is FQNEAQ in the germline V gene (reference sequence). CDR3 in amino acids: CASSLGTGVTMNTEAFF. The CDR3 region has the DNA TGTGCCAGCAGCTTAGGGACAGGGGTCACTATGAACACTGAAGCTTTCTTT. Full variable domain (remainder filled in from reference TRBV7-9 and TRBJ1-1): DTGVSQNPRHKITKRGQNVTFRCDPISEHNRLYWYRQTLGQGPEFLTYFQNEAQLEKSRLLSDRFSAERPKGSFSTLEIQRTEQGDSAMYLCASSLGTGVTMNTEAFFGQGTRLTVV.

The V and J genes are TRBV30 and TRBJ2-7, with D maybe TRBD1 (8 bases). The germline V gene encodes CDR1 GTSNPN and CDR2 SVGIG (reference sequence). The V end was cut by 0 bases, the J end by 4 bases, with 16 bases between. The length of the CDR3 is 15 residues. DNA for the CDR3: TGTGCCTGGAGTGTTGGTACAGGGGGAGGGTACGAGCAGTACTTC. It is translated as CAWSVGTGGGYEQYF.

This rearrangement joins TRBV6-6 to TRBJ2-7, with 11 bases that match TRBD2. Germline V gives CDR1 MNHNY, CDR2 SVGAGI (reference sequence). The V gene end was trimmed by 5 bases and the J gene end by 1 base; junction bases not matched to a gene: 7. CDR3 length: 16 residues. The CDR3 bases are TGTGCCAGCAGTCTACCTAGACTAGCGGGATCCTACGAGCAGTACTTC. The encoded protein is CASSLPRLAGSYEQYF.

The CDR3 sequence: CASSTGLASYEQYF. As DNA, the CDR3 is TGTGCCAGCAGCACTGGACTAGCGAGCTACGAGCAGTACTTC. This chain connects TRBV5-4 to TRBJ2-7; 9 bases align to TRBD2. The CDR3 length is 14 residues. In germline, CDR1 is SGHNT, CDR2 YYREEE (reference sequence). Trimming at V came to 4 bases and at J to 3 bases, leaving 5 bases not matched to a gene.